This T cell receptor beta chain appears in the sequencing data of a study of blood T cell repertoires in COVID-19. Study-wide background: Samples came from the United States, Italy and Spain, spanning acute and convalescent COVID-19. T cells, B-cell-depleted T cells, or PBMCs supplied cDNA or gDNA.

Authors' methods: Estimates of nucleated cell counts were drawn from the amplification of reference gene primers. Clones were sequenced by immunoSEQ multiplex PCR, and TCRdb holds only the in-frame ones, with some missing. V and J calls and clone size are those listed in that table; D and trimming were worked out from the DNA. The sample lists more than 100,000 clones, 87% seen once, with 25% to 35% in the top ten. Germline V gives CDR1 SQVTM, CDR2 ANQGSEA. J was trimmed by 4 bases and V by 6 bases; bases with no gene match: 2. The CDR3 sequence is 13 residues long. The sequencing input was peripheral blood. J is TRBJ1-5 and V is TRBV29-1; 11 bases match TRBD1. The clonotype comes from a woman aged 70-85 years with acute or convalescent COVID-19. CDR3 nucleotide sequence: TGCAGCGTGGGACAGGGGGAGAATCAGCCCCAGCATTTT. This encodes CSVGQGENQPQHF.